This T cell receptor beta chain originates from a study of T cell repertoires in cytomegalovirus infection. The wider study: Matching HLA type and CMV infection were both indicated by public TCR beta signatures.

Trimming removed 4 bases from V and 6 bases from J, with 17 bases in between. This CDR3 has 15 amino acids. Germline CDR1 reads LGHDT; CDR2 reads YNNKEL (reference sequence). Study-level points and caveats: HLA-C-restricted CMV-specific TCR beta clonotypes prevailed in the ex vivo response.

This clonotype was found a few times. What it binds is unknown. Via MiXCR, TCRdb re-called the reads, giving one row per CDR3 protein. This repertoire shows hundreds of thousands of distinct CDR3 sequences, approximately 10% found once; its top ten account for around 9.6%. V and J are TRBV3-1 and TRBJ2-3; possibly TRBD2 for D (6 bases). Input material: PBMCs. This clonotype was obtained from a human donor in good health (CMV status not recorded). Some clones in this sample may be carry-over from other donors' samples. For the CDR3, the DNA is TGTGCCAGCAGCCCCCCACCGGGGGTTGGGGATACGCAGTATTTT. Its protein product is CASSPPPGVGDTQYF.